The 5 T cell receptor beta chains below come from one sample, sequenced in a study of CD8 T cells in ankylosing spondylitis. One entry per CDR3 protein results from TCRdb running MiXCR on the 5' RACE reads. The repertoire has about 240,000 distinct CDR3 sequences, 8% to 9.5% of them found once; the top ten carry about 6.5%. The sequenced sample was blood, either unsorted or a sorted T cell fraction (not recorded which). These receptors were taken from a male donor with ankylosing spondylitis or in good health (not recorded which).

CDR3 DNA sequence: TGCAGTGCTAGATCCCCCGAGGGGGCGATGTACGAGCAGTACTTC. Translated: CSARSPEGAMYEQYF. The chain uses TRBV20-1 and TRBJ2-7; 7 bases align to TRBD1. The CDR3 has 15 residues. V gave up 2 bases and J gave up 4 bases; unmatched junction bases: 11. The germline gives CDR1 DFQATT, CDR2 SNEGSKA (reference sequence).

This chain uses TRBV5-5 with TRBJ2-1; D possibly corresponds to TRBD2 (7 bases). The CDR3 has 16 amino acids. Looked up from germline, CDR1 is SGHKS and CDR2 is YYEKEE (reference sequence). The germline V and J ends were trimmed by 0 bases and 9 bases, with 19 bases remaining between them. The CDR3 spells CASSLGGGVGVREQFF. In DNA form, the CDR3 reads TGTGCCAGCAGCTTGGGCGGGGGCGTGGGGGTCCGTGAGCAGTTCTTC.

This clonotype has at least ten counts. The chain joins TRBV5-1 to TRBJ2-2; D not resolved. Per the germline V gene, CDR1 is SGHRS and CDR2 is YFSETQ. The CDR3 length is 12 residues. V was cut by 1 base and J by 6 bases, with 4 bases left in between. This CDR3 reads CASSLWSGELFF. The CDR3 nucleotides are TGCGCCAGCAGCTTGTGGTCCGGGGAGCTGTTTTTT.

This clonotype was seen only a few times. V usage is TRBV7-4 and J usage is TRBJ2-1; 16 bases align to TRBD2. From germline, CDR1 is SGHVT and CDR2 SQSDAQ. The trim removed 5 bases at V and 3 bases at J, leaving 10 bases unmatched. The CDR3 has 19 amino acids. The CDR3 reads CASSQGGTSGGAIYNEQFF. The CDR3 DNA reads as TGTGCCAGCAGCCAAGGGGGGACTAGCGGGGGGGCCATCTACAATGAGCAGTTCTTC.

This clonotype was observed many times. The J gene is TRBJ2-1, the V gene TRBV7-2; 8 bases fit TRBD2. The CDR3 loop spans 15 amino acids. V was pared by 5 bases and J by 6 bases, with 9 bases of the junction left unmatched. The germline V gene encodes CDR1 SGHTA and CDR2 FQGNSA. CDR3 sequence: CASSDGTSMGNEQFF. The CDR3, as DNA: TGTGCCAGCAGCGACGGGACTAGTATGGGCAATGAGCAGTTCTTC.